Listed below are T cell receptor beta chains from one sample, sequenced in a study of blood T cell repertoires in COVID-19. TCRdb's table, derived via immunoSEQ multiplex PCR, lists solely in-frame clones and lacks some. The top ten hold approximately 10% of the sample, which has about 390,000 clones, 87% seen once. Sequencing input: PBMCs or T cells enriched from blood (not recorded which). The receptors were sampled from a woman between 45 and 60 years old who had recovered from COVID-19. The CDR3 runs from the conserved cysteine through the conserved F or W. A D gene is named only where the DNA matches it firmly. Not every row has a clone size; where given, it reads once, few, many or a size class.

TRBJ2-1	-	-	15	TRBV7-6	TGTGCCAGCAGCTCCCCAGGGGAGGGGCACAATGAGCAGTTCTTC	CASSSPGEGHNEQFF
TRBJ1-1	-	-	14	TRBV28	TGTGCCAGCAGTTTTGAACTAATGAACACTGAAGCTTTCTTT	CASSFELMNTEAFF
TRBJ1-2	TRBD1	-	15	TRBV2	TGTGCCAGCAGTGAAGCGCTACGGCAGGGGGGAGGCTACACCTTC	CASSEALRQGGGYTF
TRBJ2-1	-	once	15	TRBV7-3	TGTGCCAGCAGCCAGGGACTTATCTCCTACAATGAGCAGTTCTTC	CASSQGLISYNEQFF
TRBJ2-3	-	-	14	TRBV6-5	TGTGCCAGCAGTTACAGGGGCTCTACAGATACGCAGTATTTT	CASSYRGSTDTQYF
TRBJ2-1	-	-	16	TRBV5-5	TGTGCCAGCAGCTTGGGGTGGGGCGTGTCCTACAATGAGCAGTTCTTC	CASSLGWGVSYNEQFF
TRBJ1-1	-	-	16	TRBV11-2	TGTGCCAGCAGCCACCTCTGGGGCCAGGGAGGAATTGAAGCTTTCTTT	CASSHLWGQGGIEAFF
TRBJ2-1	TRBD1	-	14	TRBV7-9	TGTGCCAGCAACCCCGGGACAGGGGTTAATGAGCAGTTCTTC	CASNPGTGVNEQFF
TRBJ1-2	-	-	14	TRBV28	TGTGCCAGCAGCCCACACGAAACTAACTATGGCTACACCTTC	CASSPHETNYGYTF
TRBJ2-7	-	-	14	TRBV19	TGTGCCAGTAGTAGCGACAGGTCCACCTACGAGCAGTACTTC	CASSSDRSTYEQYF
TRBJ1-5	TRBD1	-	16	TRBV19	TGTGCCAGTAGTTTCCGAGGACAGGATAGCAATCAGCCCCAGCATTTT	CASSFRGQDSNQPQHF
TRBJ1-4	-	-	14	TRBV28	TGTGCCAGCTGTATCGAGGCAACTAATGAAAAACTGTTTTTT	CASCIEATNEKLFF
TRBJ2-7	TRBD1	once	16	TRBV2	TGTGCCAGCAGGGAATCGACAGGGGGAATCGCCTACGAGCAGTACTTC	CASRESTGGIAYEQYF
TRBJ2-3	-	-	16	TRBV23-1	TGCGCCAGCAGCCTTCGGGCGGGGGCCCTCGGGGATACGCAGTATTTT	CASSLRAGALGDTQYF
TRBJ2-3	-	once	16	TRBV7-2	TGTGCCAGCAGCTTAATGGGGCGGGGATCCACAGATACGCAGTATTTT	CASSLMGRGSTDTQYF
TRBJ1-5	-	few	13	TRBV3-1/TRBV3-2	TGTGCCAGCCCACAGGCGTACAATCAGCCCCAGCATTTT	CASPQAYNQPQHF
TRBJ1-4	-	-	15	TRBV5-4	TGTGCCAGCAGCTTGAACCTAGGGGAAAATGAAAAACTGTTTTTT	CASSLNLGENEKLFF
TRBJ1-5	-	-	14	TRBV19	TGTGCCAGTAGTATTTTCTCACTCGATCAGCCCCAGCATTTT	CASSIFSLDQPQHF
TRBJ1-4	-	-	16	TRBV28	TGTGCCAGCAGTTTGTTGACAAGGGGGGGTAATGAAAAACTGTTTTTT	CASSLLTRGGNEKLFF
TRBJ1-3	-	-	14	TRBV2	TGTGCCAGCAGTGTACAAATCTCTGGAAACACCATATATTTT	CASSVQISGNTIYF
TRBJ2-2	-	-	16	TRBV7-3	TGTGCCAGCAGCTTACCTCCGGGGTTGGGCACCGGGGAGCTGTTTTTT	CASSLPPGLGTGELFF
TRBJ2-5	-	-	12	TRBV29-1	TGCAGCGTTGAAGAGGAGGAACCGGCCCAGTACTTC	CSVEEEEPAQYF